The 12 T cell receptor beta chains below come from one sample, sequenced in a study of control samples from healthy donors and cancer patients. Sequenced by immunoSEQ multiplex PCR; TCRdb stores in-frame clones only, minus some. The profile shows 70,000 to 75,000 clones, roughly 84% of them singletons. Sequences were obtained from blood. These receptors all stem from a woman aged 45-60 years in good health.

The chain is built from TRBV5-1 and TRBJ2-6; 11 nucleotides align to TRBD1. Germline assignment: CDR1 SGHRS and CDR2 YFSETQ. V lost 4 bases and J lost 2; bases outside the gene matches: 5. The CDR3 covers 17 residues. The CDR3 DNA follows: TGCGCCAGCAGCCCCTGGACAGGGGGCGCTGGGGCCAACGTCCTGACTTTC. Its protein product is CASSPWTGGAGANVLTF.

V and J are TRBV28 and TRBJ1-1; 7 bases agree with TRBD1. Germline CDR1 MDHEN, CDR2 SYDVKM. The CDR3 extends over 16 amino acids. V lost 3 bases to trimming and J lost 0 bases; unmatched junction nucleotides: 7. The CDR3 DNA reads TGTGCCAGCAGTTTGGTGGCAGGGGGTTTGAACACTGAAGCTTTCTTT. Translating gives CASSLVAGGLNTEAFF. The variable domain in full, completed from reference TRBV28 and TRBJ1-1, reads DVKVTQSSRYLVKRTGEKVFLECVQDMDHENMFWYRQDPGLGLRLIYFSYDVKMKEKGDIPEGYSVSREKKERFSLILESASTNQTSMYLCASSLVAGGLNTEAFFGQGTRLTVV.

Turning to this clone: Distinct nucleotide sequences in the sample also encode this CDR3. V is TRBV19 and J is TRBJ2-7, with D perhaps TRBD2 (6 bases). Trimming cost V 5 bases and J 4 bases, with 6 bases left between them. Germline V gene sequence: CDR1 LNHDA, CDR2 SQIVND (reference sequence). This CDR3 comprises 11 residues. The CDR3 sequence is CASSGGYEQYF. CDR3 sequence (DNA): TGTGCCAGTAGTGGAGGGTACGAGCAGTACTTC.

This clone appeared a single time. The genes are TRBV16 and TRBJ1-6; D is possibly TRBD1 (5 bases). There are 14 residues in the CDR3. Germline CDR1 reads KGHSY; CDR2 reads FQNENV. V was shortened by 3 bases and J by 6 bases, with 9 bases between the two germline ends. The DNA of the CDR3 is TGTGCCAGCAGCCATGAAGGGGCTAATTCACCCCTCCACTTT. Protein product: CASSHEGANSPLHF.

The chain employs TRBV28 and TRBJ1-5; D unresolved. Germline lookup yields CDR1 MDHEN and CDR2 SYDVKM. The CDR3 covers 12 residues. V dropped 5 bases and J dropped 8 bases, with 10 bases sitting between them. The CDR3: CASSKSGKPQHF. The CDR3 DNA sequence: TGTGCCAGCAGTAAGTCCGGGAAGCCCCAGCATTTT. The full variable domain, rest sourced from reference TRBV28 and TRBJ1-5, is DVKVTQSSRYLVKRTGEKVFLECVQDMDHENMFWYRQDPGLGLRLIYFSYDVKMKEKGDIPEGYSVSREKKERFSLILESASTNQTSMYLCASSKSGKPQHFGDGTRLSIL.

The chain uses TRBV6-5 and TRBJ1-2, with 7 nucleotides matching TRBD1. CDR3 size: 11 residues. Germline CDR1 reads MNHEY; CDR2 reads SVGAGI. V lost 6 bases to trimming and J lost 13 bases; unmatched junction nucleotides: 8. CDR3 in DNA: TGTGCCAGCAGGAGGGGGCCATTCTTCACCTTC. Its protein product is CASRRGPFFTF.

V gene TRBV7-8 combines with J gene TRBJ1-4; D gene uncertain. The ends were cut back, 5 bases at V and 11 bases at J, with 12 bases in the middle. The CDR3 consists of 12 residues. Germline CDR1 reads SGHVS; CDR2 reads FQNEAQ. CDR3 protein: CASSPGSMKLFF. For the CDR3, the DNA is TGTGCCAGCAGCCCCGGTAGTATGAAACTGTTTTTT.

As concerns this clone: In the same sample, other DNA sequences code for this CDR3. V usage is TRBV7-2 and J usage is TRBJ1-2; TRBD1 might be the D (6 bases). This CDR3 spans 16 amino acids. Per the germline V gene, CDR1 is SGHTA and CDR2 is FQGNSA. The ends were cut back, 3 bases at V and 4 bases at J, with 18 bases in the middle. CDR3 sequence: CASSLSRARGGYGYTF. CDR3 DNA sequence: TGTGCCAGCAGCTTGTCCCGGGCCAGGGGTGGCTATGGCTACACCTTC.

The J gene is TRBJ2-7, the V gene TRBV6-2 or TRBV6-3; TRBD1 might be the D (5 bases). The V end was cut by 0 bases, the J end by 3 bases, with 18 bases between. The CDR3 covers 17 residues. The V gene's germline CDR1 is MNHEY and CDR2 SVGEGT. Here the CDR3 DNA reads TGTGCCAGCAGTTACTCGTCCCAAACAGGAAACCTCTACGAGCAGTACTTC. This translates into CASSYSSQTGNLYEQYF.

This chain joins TRBV3-1 (or the pseudogene TRBV3-2) and TRBJ2-7; D is ambiguous. Between the trimmed V and J ends, which lost 4 bases and 3 bases, there was a span of 10 bases. Germline CDR1 LGHDT, CDR2 YNNKEL (reference sequence). This CDR3 contains 13 residues. CDR3: CASSPPNIYEQYF. CDR3 DNA sequence: TGTGCCAGCAGCCCCCCAAATATCTACGAGCAGTACTTC.

The CDR3 loop reads CASRKQANSYEQYF. For the CDR3, the DNA is TGTGCCAGCAGGAAACAGGCCAATTCCTACGAGCAGTACTTC. V gene TRBV5-8 combines with J gene TRBJ2-7, with TRBD1 as a possible D gene (5 bases). The V gene lost 5 bases and the J gene lost 1 base, with 13 bases spanning the gap. There are 14 residues in the CDR3. Germline loops: CDR1 SGHTS, CDR2 YDEGEE.

CDR3 sequence reads: CASSIVGQETQYF. CDR3 coding DNA: TGTGCCAGTAGTATCGTGGGACAAGAGACCCAGTACTTC. This chain uses TRBV19 with TRBJ2-5; D is unclear. The CDR3 is 13 amino acids. V lost 3 bases, J lost 2 bases, and 7 bases lay in between. Germline lookup yields CDR1 LNHDA and CDR2 SQIVND (reference sequence).